Listed here is a single T cell receptor beta chain. CDR1 and CDR2 from the germline V gene are ENHRY and SYGVKD. The V gene end was trimmed by 0 bases and the J gene end by 3 bases; junction bases not matched to a gene: 8. CDR3 length: 17 residues. The data are from a study of blood T cell repertoires in COVID-19. For the study at large: T cells, B-cell-depleted T cells, or PBMCs supplied cDNA or gDNA.

TCRdb's table, derived via immunoSEQ multiplex PCR, lists solely in-frame clones and lacks some. The sample has just over 250,000 clones, around 87% seen once. The TCR originated in a woman aged 50 to 65 with acute or convalescent COVID-19. V and J are TRBV10-3 and TRBJ2-7; 10 positions match TRBD2. The sequenced sample was peripheral blood. The CDR3 protein is CAISESTRLAGRYEQYF. The CDR3 DNA sequence: TGTGCCATCAGTGAGTCAACGAGACTAGCGGGCCGCTACGAGCAGTACTTC.